The 19 T cell receptor beta chains below come from one sample, sequenced in a study of tumor-infiltrating lymphocytes in glioblastoma multiforme listed by TCRdb under 2017. Sequencing instrument: Illumina HiSeq 2500. TCRB libraries were constructed from RNA through three rounds of nested multiplex PCR following a modified ARM-PCR protocol with multiple V-beta primers and a C-beta primer. Clones were called with MiXCR by TCRdb after fastp trimmed the public reads at Q25, and only in-frame beta chains were retained. CDR3 protein duplicates are merged, each entry listing the most common genes and DNA. The sample includes 20,000 or so distinct CDR3 sequences, with 60% to 80% observed a single time. The top ten clones comprise about 17% of the sample. The material sequenced was peripheral blood. These receptors were collected from a male donor with glioblastoma.

The chain couples TRBV12-3 or TRBV12-4 to TRBJ2-1, with 12 bases aligning to TRBD2. Trimming removed 5 bases from V and 13 bases from J; junction bases left unmatched: 3. CDR3 length: 12 residues. In nucleotides, the CDR3 is TGTGCCAGCAGTCGACTAGCGGGAGAACAGTTCTTC. Translated, it gives CASSRLAGEQFF.

The rearrangement joins TRBV5-5 to TRBJ2-3; no clear D gene. This CDR3 contains 14 residues. Trimming left V 0 bases short and J 4 bases short, with 9 bases between. CDR1 is SGHKS, CDR2 YYEKEE, per germline (reference sequence). The CDR3 DNA follows: TGTGCCAGCAGCTTGGGAGTTGGTGCAGATACGCAGTATTTT. Translation: CASSLGVGADTQYF.

This chain joins TRBV29-1 and TRBJ2-1, with a tentative D call TRBD1 (6 bases). There are 14 residues in the CDR3. Germline assignment: CDR1 SQVTM and CDR2 ANQGSEA. V lost 6 bases to trimming and J lost 6 bases, with 18 bases between them. This CDR3 reads CSVVQGSWGNEQFF. The CDR3 nucleotides are TGCAGCGTCGTACAGGGAAGCTGGGGCAATGAGCAGTTCTTC.

Turning to this clonotype: Without the conserved terminal phenylalanine or tryptophan, this CDR3 likely stems from a read error. Because the CDR3's place on the DNA is in doubt, the DNA is left out and the CDR3 is given as listed by TCRdb. This sequence joins TRBV11-2 and TRBJ2-7; the DNA was not used to check the table's D call, TRBD2. The CDR3 adds up to 14 amino acids, both ends counted. CDR1 and CDR2 (germline): SGHAT, FQNNGV. The CDR3 sequence: CASSSWAFSYERYS.

This clonotype showed up many times. This rearrangement joins TRBV10-3 to TRBJ1-2, with TRBD1 identical over 10 bases. Germline V gene sequence: CDR1 ENHRY, CDR2 SYGVKD. There are 15 residues in the CDR3. V was clipped by 3 bases and J by 8 bases; unmatched bases: 9. The DNA for the CDR3 is TGTGCCATCAGTGATCCCGGGACAGGGGCGGTGGGCTACACCTTC. Translation gives CAISDPGTGAVGYTF.

A remark on this clonotype: The junction departs from the called germline gene at one end, perhaps through a read error. The rearrangement uses TRBV5-1 and TRBJ2-6, with D unclear. CDR1 and CDR2 (germline): SGHRS, YFSETQ. CDR3 length: 15 residues. The DNA for the CDR3 is TGCGCCAGCAGCTTGTTAGACTCTAGGGCCAACGTCATGACTTTC. It codes for CASSLLDSRANVMTF.

As for this clonotype: One junction end disagrees with the germline gene, perhaps due to a read error. The chain uses TRBV29-1 and TRBJ2-5, with 7 bases identical to TRBD1. The CDR3 is 15 amino acids. Germline CDR1 and CDR2: SQVTM and ANQGSEA. CDR3 in DNA: TGCAGAGCTAGAATGTGGGACAGCTTCGAGGAGACTCAGTACTTC. The encoded protein is CRARMWDSFEETQYF. The variable domain in full, completed from reference TRBV29-1 and TRBJ2-5, reads SAVISQKPSRDICQRGTSLTIQCQVDSQVTMMFWYRQQPGQSLTLIATANQGSEATYESGFVIDKFPISRPNLTFSTLTVSNMSPEDSSIYLCRARMWDSFEETQYFGPGTRLLVL.

In regard to this clonotype: The conserved final phenylalanine or tryptophan is absent from the CDR3, which likely points to a read error. V and J are TRBV6-5 and TRBJ2-1; TRBD2 aligns across 13 bases. With 0 bases clipped from V and 8 bases from J, the junction kept 7 bases outside the gene matches. The CDR3 length is 17 residues. Germline CDR1 and CDR2: MNHEY and SVGAGI. The CDR3 coding sequence is TGTGCCAGCAGTTACTCGGAGACTAGCGGGAGGTACCATGAGCAGTTCTTA. Translated, it gives CASSYSETSGRYHEQFL.

J is TRBJ2-1 and V is TRBV19; 7 bases map to TRBD2. CDR1 is LNHDA, CDR2 SQIVND, per germline (reference sequence). The V and J ends lost 3 bases and 3 bases, in that order; junction bases with no gene match: 5. The CDR3 runs 15 residues. As DNA, the CDR3 is TGTGCCAGTAGTATCGGCGGGAGTGTCTACAATGAGCAGTTCTTC. Protein product: CASSIGGSVYNEQFF.

CDR3 nucleotides: TGCAGTGCCGTTAAGGGGGGGTGGAATTCACCCCTCCACTTT. As protein: CSAVKGGWNSPLHF. The chain recombines TRBV20-1 with TRBJ1-6, with a weak D call TRBD1 (6 bases). V lost 6 bases and J 7 bases, leaving 16 bases between the germline ends. This CDR3 contains 14 residues. Germline CDR1 is DFQATT and CDR2 is SNEGSKA (reference sequence).

In the case of this clonotype: At one boundary the junction diverges from the germline segment, which might be a read error. This chain connects TRBV11-2 to TRBJ2-7; TRBD1 agrees at 7 bases. The germline CDR1 and CDR2 sequences are SGHAT and FQNNGV. The CDR3 has 13 amino acids. The CDR3 is CANSLTGIYGQYF. The CDR3 DNA sequence: TGTGCCAATAGCTTGACAGGGATTTACGGGCAGTACTTT.

This clonotype has just one count. V gene TRBV12-3 or TRBV12-4 combines with J gene TRBJ2-1; TRBD2 matches 8 bases. V lost 5 bases and J lost 13; bases outside the gene matches: 7. The CDR3 loop spans 12 amino acids. Written as DNA, the CDR3 is TGTGCCAGCAGTCGACTAGCGAGAGAACAGTTCTTC. This sequence encodes CASSRLAREQFF.

The chain has TRBV20-1 and TRBJ1-2; possibly TRBD1 for D (5 bases). There are 12 residues in the CDR3. The V gene's germline CDR1 is DFQATT and CDR2 SNEGSKA (reference sequence). Trimming removed 6 bases at V and 4 bases at J, with 12 bases between. The DNA for the CDR3 is TGCAGTGCCAAAGACAGTAGCTATGGCTACACCTTC. It translates to CSAKDSSYGYTF.

Points on this clonotype: One base away lies a much larger clone, so this may be a sequencing read error. The rearrangement links TRBV11-2 to TRBJ2-1; no definite D call. This CDR3 is 12 amino acids long. Germline V CDR1 and CDR2: SGHAT, FQNNGV. The CDR3 here is CTSSLIANEQFF. The CDR3 DNA follows: TGTACCAGCAGCTTAATCGCCAATGAGCAGTTCTTC.

This clonotype occurred many times. The chain recombines TRBV4-1 with TRBJ1-1; 9 bases fit TRBD1. The CDR3 runs to 15 residues. Trimming at V came to 5 bases and at J to 4 bases, leaving 8 bases not matched to a gene. The germline V gene encodes CDR1 MGHRA and CDR2 YSYEKL. The CDR3 coding sequence is TGCGCCAGCAGCGCGCCGGGACAGGGTGTCACTGAAGCTTTCTTT. Translating gives CASSAPGQGVTEAFF.

Sample share makes this clonotype large. CDR3 bases: TGTGCCAGCAGGCGGACAGGGGATGACGAGCAGTACTTC. Amino acids: CASRRTGDDEQYF. J is TRBJ2-7 and V is TRBV11-1, with 9 bases matching TRBD1. V shed 6 bases, J shed 5 bases, and the junction held 5 bases outside the gene matches. CDR1 is SGHAT, CDR2 FQDESV, per germline (reference sequence). The CDR3 length is 13 residues. The full variable domain, with the rest looked up from reference TRBV11-1 and TRBJ2-7, is EAEVAQSPRYKITEKSQAVAFWCDPISGHATLYWYRQILGQGPELLVQFQDESVVDDSQLPKDRFSAERLKGVDSTLKIQPAELGDSAMYLCASRRTGDDEQYFGPGTRLTVT.

The sample holds a few counts of this clonotype. The chain links TRBV29-1 to TRBJ2-7; 10 nucleotides align to TRBD2. CDR1 SQVTM and CDR2 ANQGSEA come from the germline V gene. The V and J ends lost 3 bases and 1 base, in that order; junction bases with no gene match: 3. The CDR3 contains 14 residues. CDR3 protein: CSVDSGGFSYEQYF. CDR3 in DNA: TGCAGCGTTGATAGCGGGGGGTTTTCCTACGAGCAGTACTTC.

As to this clonotype: At one boundary the junction diverges from the germline segment, which might be a read error. The J gene is TRBJ2-1, the V gene TRBV11-1, with D tentatively TRBD2 (5 bases). CDR1 SGHAT and CDR2 FQDESV come from the germline V gene (reference sequence). This CDR3 comprises 14 residues. CDR3 residues: CASSLLASNNERFF. DNA for the CDR3: TGTGCCAGCAGCTTACTAGCTAGTAACAATGAGCGGTTCTTC.

V usage is TRBV6-1 and J usage is TRBJ2-7, with 7 bases that match TRBD1. This CDR3 contains 16 residues. Trimming took 6 bases from V and 1 from J; bases not matched to a gene: 12. Germline V lookup: CDR1 MNHNS, CDR2 SASEGT. The DNA for the CDR3 is TGTGCCAGCAGGGACCCCGGGACAGAAGCGTCCTACGAGCAGTACGTC. This encodes CASRDPGTEASYEQYV.